Below, 2 T cell receptor beta chains from the same sample are listed, as sequenced in a study of vaccination effects on CD4 cells after COVID-19. The antigens of these receptors remain unknown. Libraries were prepared by immunoSEQ multiplex PCR; TCRdb keeps only in-frame clonotypes and omits some of them. Of some 21,000 clones listed, 70% to 80% are singletons. Before sequencing took place, the ViraFEST assay used viral peptide pools to expand antigen-specific CD4+ T cells. Scientists isolated CD4+ T cells after an approximately 10-day culture period ended. The vaccine given was either BNT162b2 or mRNA-1273, in two doses. The sequencing used CD4+ T cells from PBMCs cultured with HCoV-229E spike peptides, collected after COVID-19 vaccination. The receptor set was obtained from a human donor who received a COVID-19 vaccine.

This clone was detected a few times. The chain joins TRBV10-1 to TRBJ1-1; D is unresolved. This CDR3 contains 11 residues. Germline V gene sequence: CDR1 WNHNN, CDR2 SYGVQD (reference sequence). Trimming pared 5 bases from V and 1 base from J, leaving 2 bases between. The CDR3 here is CASSQNTEAFF. In nucleotides, the CDR3 is TGCGCCAGCAGTCAGAACACTGAAGCTTTCTTT.

V gene TRBV18 combines with J gene TRBJ1-5; TRBD1 matches at 10 bases. This CDR3 contains 14 residues. Germline trimming cut 4 bases from V and 6 bases from J; bases unmatched to any gene: 3. The germline CDR1 and CDR2 sequences are KGHSH and LQKENI. The CDR3 here is CASSRDRGLQPQHF. In nucleotides, the CDR3 is TGTGCCAGCTCACGCGACAGGGGGCTTCAGCCCCAGCATTTT.